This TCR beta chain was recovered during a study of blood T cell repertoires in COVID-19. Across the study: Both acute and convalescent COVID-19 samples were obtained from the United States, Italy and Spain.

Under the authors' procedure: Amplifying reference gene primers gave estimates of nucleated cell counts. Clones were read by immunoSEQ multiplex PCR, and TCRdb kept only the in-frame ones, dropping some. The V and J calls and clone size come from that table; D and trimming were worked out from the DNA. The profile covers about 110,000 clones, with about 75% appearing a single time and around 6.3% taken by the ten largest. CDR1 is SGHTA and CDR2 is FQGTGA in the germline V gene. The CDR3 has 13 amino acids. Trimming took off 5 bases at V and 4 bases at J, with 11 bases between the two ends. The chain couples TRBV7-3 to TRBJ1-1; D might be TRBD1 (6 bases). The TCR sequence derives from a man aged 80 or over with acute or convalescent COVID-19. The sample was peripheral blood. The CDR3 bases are TGTGCCAGCAGCCTGAGACAGGCCACTGAAGCTTTCTTT. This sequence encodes CASSLRQATEAFF.